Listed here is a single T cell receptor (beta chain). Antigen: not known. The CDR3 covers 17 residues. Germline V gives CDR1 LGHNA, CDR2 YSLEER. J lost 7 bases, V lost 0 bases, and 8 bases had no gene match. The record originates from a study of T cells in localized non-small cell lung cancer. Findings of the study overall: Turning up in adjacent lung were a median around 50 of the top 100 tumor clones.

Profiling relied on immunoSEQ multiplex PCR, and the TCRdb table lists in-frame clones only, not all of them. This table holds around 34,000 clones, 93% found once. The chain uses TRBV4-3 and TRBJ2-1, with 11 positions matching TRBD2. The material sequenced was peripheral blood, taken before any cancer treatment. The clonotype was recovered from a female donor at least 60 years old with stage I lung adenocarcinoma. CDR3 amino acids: CASSQEALAGGVNEQFF. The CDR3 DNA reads TGCGCCAGCAGCCAAGAGGCGCTAGCGGGGGGAGTTAATGAGCAGTTCTTC.